The 15 T cell receptor beta chains in this list originate from one sample, sequenced in a study of T cell responses to AZD1222 COVID-19 vaccine. Measured with immunoSEQ multiplex PCR; TCRdb has only the in-frame clones, and not every one. Found here are tens of thousands of clones, roughly four fifths of them singletons; the top ten hold about 5.6%. Sample: peripheral blood, taken on day 0 of AZD1222 vaccination. These receptors all stem from an adult in good health.

This clone was seen only a few times. The chain employs TRBV2 and TRBJ2-7; 9 bases align to TRBD1. CDR1 is SNHLY and CDR2 is FYNNEI in the germline V gene. The CDR3 runs to 13 residues. The V segment lost 9 bases and the J segment 0 bases; nucleotides outside the gene matches: 3. The CDR3 loop is CASGQGSSYEQYF. The CDR3, as DNA: TGTGCCAGTGGACAGGGGAGCTCCTACGAGCAGTACTTC.

The V gene is TRBV27, the J gene TRBJ1-4; unclear D gene. Trimming took off 7 bases at V and 0 bases at J, with 12 bases between the two ends. The CDR3 sequence is 15 residues long. The germline V gene encodes CDR1 MNHEY and CDR2 SMNVEV (reference sequence). CDR3 protein: CASKEGPATNEKLFF. CDR3 sequence (DNA): TGTGCCAGCAAGGAGGGTCCTGCAACTAATGAAAAACTGTTTTTT.

This chain links TRBV29-1 with TRBJ1-1; maybe TRBD1 (5 bases). CDR1 and CDR2 (germline): SQVTM, ANQGSEA. V was shortened by 3 bases and J by 11 bases, with 22 bases between the two germline ends. The CDR3 sequence is 14 residues long. Here the CDR3 reads CSVEGPWRGLGAFF. The DNA of the CDR3 is TGCAGCGTTGAGGGCCCCTGGAGGGGTCTCGGGGCTTTCTTT.

The V call is TRBV18, the J call TRBJ1-2; 10 bases agree with TRBD1. Germline-derived CDR1 and CDR2 are KGHSH and LQKENI. This CDR3 region has 17 residues. Trimming removed 2 bases from V and 8 bases from J; junction bases left unmatched: 14. The CDR3 is CASSPSTGGALGSGYTF. The CDR3 nucleotides read TGTGCCAGCTCACCATCGACAGGGGGCGCTTTGGGTAGCGGCTACACCTTC.

This rearrangement joins TRBV7-9 to TRBJ1-1; 10 bases match TRBD1. Germline CDR1 SEHNR, CDR2 FQNEAQ (reference sequence). The CDR3 totals 15 residues. V shed 3 bases, J shed 5 bases, and the junction held 6 bases outside the gene matches. The CDR3 here is CASSFPDRGLTEAFF. The CDR3 bases are TGTGCCAGCAGCTTCCCCGACAGGGGGCTAACTGAAGCTTTCTTT.

This sequence joins TRBV12-3 or TRBV12-4 and TRBJ1-2; D possibly corresponds to TRBD1 (6 bases). There are 13 residues in the CDR3. The V and J ends lost 2 bases and 4 bases respectively, with 8 bases between them. DNA of the CDR3: TGTGCCAGCAGTTTACAGGGGACCTATGGCTACACCTTC. Residues: CASSLQGTYGYTF.

V is TRBV9 and J is TRBJ1-5, with 8 bases that match TRBD1. CDR3 length: 13 amino acids. The ends lost 5 bases at V and 5 bases at J; junction bases unmatched: 3. The germline CDR1 and CDR2 sequences are SGDLS and YYNGEE. The CDR3 spells CASSKTGDQPQHF. The CDR3, as DNA: TGTGCCAGCAGTAAGACAGGGGATCAGCCCCAGCATTTT. Full variable domain (remainder filled in from reference TRBV9 and TRBJ1-5): DSGVTQTPKHLITATGQRVTLRCSPRSGDLSVYWYQQSLDQGLQFLIQYYNGEERAKGNILERFSAQQFPDLHSELNLSSLELGDSALYFCASSKTGDQPQHFGDGTRLSIL.

The chain employs TRBV10-3 and TRBJ2-5; D may be TRBD1 or TRBD2 (6 bases each). The V end was cut by 5 bases, the J end by 5 bases, with 9 bases between. The CDR3 length is 12 residues. Per the germline V gene, CDR1 is ENHRY and CDR2 is SYGVKD. The CDR3: CAISQGGETQYF. Written as DNA, the CDR3 is TGTGCCATCAGTCAAGGGGGGGAGACCCAGTACTTC.

V and J are TRBV7-9 and TRBJ2-7; 14 nucleotides align to TRBD2. The CDR3 contains 16 residues. Germline V gene sequence: CDR1 SEHNR, CDR2 FQNEAQ (reference sequence). The V segment lost 5 bases and the J segment 2 bases; nucleotides outside the gene matches: 5. CDR3 in amino acids: CASSLGLAGEAYEQYF. In DNA form, the CDR3 reads TGTGCCAGCAGCCTGGGACTAGCGGGGGAGGCCTACGAGCAGTACTTC.

This clone has a single count. The chain links TRBV7-3 to TRBJ2-3; no clear D gene. V was clipped by 0 bases and J by 2 bases, with 6 bases between them. This CDR3 is 14 amino acids long. Germline CDR1 is SGHTA and CDR2 is FQGTGA. Here the CDR3 reads CASSLTKDTDTQYF. In DNA form, the CDR3 reads TGTGCCAGCAGCTTAACTAAAGACACAGATACGCAGTATTTT.

The chain uses TRBV5-4 and TRBJ2-3, with 14 bases fitting TRBD2. Germline values: CDR1 SGHNT, CDR2 YYREEE (reference sequence). The CDR3 contains 16 residues. V shed 2 bases and J 6 bases; nucleotides not matched to a gene: 5. The CDR3 nucleotides read TGTGCCAGCAGCTTCCCGGGACTAGCGGGGGCCGATACGCAGTATTTT. It is translated as CASSFPGLAGADTQYF.

The rearrangement uses TRBV7-9 and TRBJ1-2; no definite D call. Germline CDR1 reads SEHNR; CDR2 reads FQNEAQ (reference sequence). The CDR3 runs 14 residues. V was cut by 5 bases and J by 6 bases, with 16 bases left in between. CDR3 amino acids: CASSPPGSNHGYTF. CDR3 in DNA: TGTGCCAGCAGCCCTCCGGGGAGTAATCATGGCTACACCTTC. The complete variable domain, with remaining parts taken from reference TRBV7-9 and TRBJ1-2, reads DTGVSQNPRHKITKRGQNVTFRCDPISEHNRLYWYRQTLGQGPEFLTYFQNEAQLEKSRLLSDRFSAERPKGSFSTLEIQRTEQGDSAMYLCASSPPGSNHGYTFGSGTRLTVV.

The chain uses TRBV20-1 and TRBJ1-5; the match to TRBD1 covers 8 bases. Germline-derived CDR1 and CDR2 are DFQATT and SNEGSKA (reference sequence). V gave up 8 bases and J gave up 5 bases; unmatched junction bases: 2. The CDR3 is 11 amino acids. CDR3 DNA: TGCAGTCGGACAGGGTATCAGCCCCAGCATTTT. It is translated as CSRTGYQPQHF.

This clone was observed a handful of times. This chain joins TRBV7-7 and TRBJ2-7; D perhaps matches TRBD1 (6 bases). The CDR3 covers 18 residues. CDR1 SSHAT and CDR2 FNYEAQ come from the germline V gene (reference sequence). V was cut by 4 bases and J by 4 bases, with 26 bases left in between. Here the CDR3 reads CASSSPETGILLLYEQYF. For the CDR3, the DNA is TGTGCCAGCAGCTCCCCTGAAACAGGGATTCTTCTCTTGTACGAGCAGTACTTC. Together with reference TRBV7-7 and TRBJ2-7, the CDR3 gives the full variable domain: GAGVSQSPRYKVTKRGQDVTLRCDPISSHATLYWYQQALGQGPEFLTYFNYEAQPDKSGLPSDRFSAERPEGSISTLTIQRTEQRDSAMYRCASSSPETGILLLYEQYFGPGTRLTVT.

This clone was seen a handful of times. The chain has TRBV9 and TRBJ2-1; the D is unclear. Deletions cut 3 bases from V and 1 base from J, with 8 bases between. Germline CDR1 reads SGDLS; CDR2 reads YYNGEE. CDR3 length equals 14 residues. The CDR3 here is CASSAPNSYNEQFF. The CDR3 nucleotides read TGTGCCAGCAGCGCCCCGAATTCCTACAATGAGCAGTTCTTC.